This record concerns one T cell receptor beta chain sequence. Measured with immunoSEQ multiplex PCR; TCRdb has only the in-frame clones, and not every one. The table lists under 300,000 clones, 70% to 90% of them singletons. The data belong to a study of cytomegalovirus exposure and HLA in healthy donors. Trimming took off 5 bases at V and 4 bases at J, with 6 bases between the two ends. The CDR3 length is 11 residues. Germline assignment: CDR1 WNHNN and CDR2 SYGVQD (reference sequence). The origin of this receptor is a woman in her late teens or twenties in good health and CMV-seronegative. The sequencing sample was made of PBMCs. The chain links TRBV10-1 to TRBJ2-7, with unresolved D. CDR3 sequence: CASSYGYEQYF. CDR3 DNA sequence: TGCGCCAGCAGTTACGGTTACGAGCAGTACTTC.